The rows below give T cell receptor beta chains drawn from one sample of a study of blood T cells in healthy people across ages. TCRdb used MiXCR to reprocess the 5' RACE reads, holding one entry per CDR3 protein. The data contain over 600,000 distinct CDR3 sequences, around 50% of them singletons. Sequencing was performed on blood. The source is an elderly man in good health. CDR3s include the opening cysteine and the closing phenylalanine or tryptophan. A D gene is named only where the DNA matches it firmly. Size values are once, few and many counts, or a class for expanded clones, and some rows have none.

CDR3	DNA	D	J	size	V
CATERGDTQYF	TGTGCCACCGAAAGGGGCGATACGCAGTATTTT	-	TRBJ2-3	-	TRBV6-6
CSADPLGGGRAHNEQFF	TGCAGTGCTGACCCGCTGGGTGGCGGGAGGGCCCACAATGAGCAGTTCTTC	TRBD2	TRBJ2-1	-	TRBV20-1
CASSLANAGTATPDTQYF	TGTGCCAGCAGCTTAGCGAACGCCGGGACCGCCACCCCAGATACGCAGTATTTT	-	TRBJ2-3	-	TRBV7-8
CASSKSLRREGLGTDTQYF	TGTGCCAGCAGCAAGAGTCTTAGGCGGGAGGGTCTGGGCACAGATACGCAGTATTTT	-	TRBJ2-3	-	TRBV21-1
CASFRGGSYNEQFF	TGTGCCAGCTTTCGGGGAGGGTCCTACAATGAGCAGTTCTTC	TRBD2	TRBJ2-1	-	TRBV13
CASSVQVAADTQYF	TGTGCCAGCAGCGTTCAGGTAGCTGCAGATACGCAGTATTTT	-	TRBJ2-3	-	TRBV9
CASSLIGQGAGEQFF	TGTGCCAGCAGCTTAATCGGACAGGGGGCGGGTGAGCAGTTCTTC	TRBD1	TRBJ2-1	-	TRBV27
CASSRDRSTYEQYF	TGTGCCAGCTCACGGGACAGGTCCACCTACGAGCAGTACTTC	TRBD1	TRBJ2-7	few	TRBV2
CSAQTSGRSDTQYF	TGCAGCGCACAGACTAGCGGGAGGTCAGATACGCAGTATTTT	TRBD2	TRBJ2-3	few	TRBV29-1
CASSPRGGRDEQYF	TGTGCCAGCAGCCCCCGCGGGGGCCGGGACGAGCAGTACTTC	-	TRBJ2-7	few	TRBV3-1
CASSSKPGTSGYNEQFF	TGTGCCAGCAGCTCCAAGCCCGGGACTAGCGGATACAATGAGCAGTTCTTC	TRBD2	TRBJ2-1	-	TRBV11-3
CASSSSGTSGRKSSYNEQFF	TGTGCCAGCAGCTCGTCCGGGACTAGCGGCCGTAAGAGCTCCTACAATGAGCAGTTCTTC	TRBD2	TRBJ2-1	few	TRBV7-2
CASSPPLGAKGKAFF	TGTGCCAGCAGCCCCCCGCTGGGGGCGAAGGGCAAAGCTTTCTTT	-	TRBJ1-1	-	TRBV11-2
CASSLVTNIQYF	TGTGCCAGCAGCTTAGTGACAAACATTCAGTACTTC	-	TRBJ2-4	few	TRBV11-2
CASSQTPGAETQYF	TGCGCCAGCAGCCAAACTCCGGGAGCGGAGACCCAGTACTTC	-	TRBJ2-5	-	TRBV5-1
CASSLRRNTEAFF	TGTGCCAGCAGCCTTAGAAGGAACACTGAAGCTTTCTTT	-	TRBJ1-1	many	TRBV14
CASSPGWGRGETQYF	TGTGCCAGCAGTCCAGGTTGGGGGAGAGGAGAGACCCAGTACTTC	-	TRBJ2-5	many	TRBV6-5
CASSLGSTAGTEQFF	TGTGCCAGCAGCTTAGGGTCGACTGCAGGAACTGAGCAGTTCTTC	-	TRBJ2-1	-	TRBV7-2
CSATGQGDIRTGETQYF	TGCAGTGCTACCGGACAGGGAGACATACGGACGGGAGAGACCCAGTACTTC	TRBD1	TRBJ2-5	many	TRBV20-1
CSANRLAGRRGETQYF	TGCAGTGCGAACAGACTAGCGGGGCGTCGTGGAGAGACCCAGTACTTC	TRBD2	TRBJ2-5	-	TRBV20-1
CASSRDRGGRETQYF	TGTGCCAGCAGTCGCGACAGGGGCGGACGGGAGACCCAGTACTTC	TRBD1	TRBJ2-5	few	TRBV27
CSVRGYNEQFF	TGCAGCGTACGGGGATACAATGAGCAGTTCTTC	-	TRBJ2-1	-	TRBV29-1
CASSPLSRGTDTQYF	TGTGCCAGCTCACCACTTTCCAGGGGGACAGATACGCAGTATTTT	TRBD1	TRBJ2-3	-	TRBV18
CASSGTARLVSTF	TGTGCCAGCAGTGGGACAGCCCGTCTTGTGTCCACCTTC	-	TRBJ1-2	-	TRBV2
CASSLGAGQGAYEQYF	TGTGCCAGCAGCTTAGGGGCTGGACAGGGGGCTTACGAGCAGTACTTC	TRBD1	TRBJ2-7	-	TRBV7-2
CASSLTGFTGRFF	TGTGCCAGCAGCCTTACAGGGTTTACAGGGAGGTTCTTC	-	TRBJ2-1	-	TRBV7-9
CAWSVRRGAGDTQYF	TGTGCCTGGAGTGTACGAAGGGGCGCGGGAGATACGCAGTATTTT	-	TRBJ2-3	few	TRBV30
CSVVWHIQETQYF	TGCAGCGTTGTATGGCACATTCAAGAGACCCAGTACTTC	-	TRBJ2-5	-	TRBV29-1
CASSNRNGYTF	TGTGCCAGCAGCAACCGGAATGGCTACACCTTC	-	TRBJ1-2	few	TRBV6-6
CASSQPGHIYGYTF	TGTGCCAGCAGCCAACCGGGCCACATCTACGGCTACACCTTC	-	TRBJ1-2	-	TRBV12-3/TRBV12-4
CASSFGFTGELFF	TGTGCCAGCAGTTTCGGTTTTACCGGGGAGCTGTTTTTT	-	TRBJ2-2	-	TRBV12-3/TRBV12-4
CSAYLGNYGYTF	TGCAGTGCTTACCTGGGGAACTATGGCTACACCTTC	-	TRBJ1-2	few	TRBV20-1
CASSQRQTGYEQYF	TGCGCCAGCAGCCAAAGACAGACGGGGTACGAGCAGTACTTC	-	TRBJ2-7	-	TRBV4-1
CSADRTGTSTDTQYF	TGCAGTGCTGACCGGACAGGTACTTCGACAGATACGCAGTATTTT	TRBD1	TRBJ2-3	many	TRBV20-1
CSALTQGAGREKLFF	TGCAGTGCTTTGACCCAGGGCGCCGGGAGAGAAAAACTGTTTTTT	-	TRBJ1-4	-	TRBV20-1
CASSVTPGTGTQETQYF	TGTGCCAGCAGCGTGACCCCCGGGACAGGGACTCAAGAGACCCAGTACTTC	TRBD1	TRBJ2-5	-	TRBV9
CASSRQGLIGEKLFF	TGTGCCAGCAGCCGACAGGGATTAATAGGTGAAAAACTGTTTTTT	TRBD1	TRBJ1-4	-	TRBV3-1
CAWSQLREQYF	TGTGCCTGGAGCCAACTGAGGGAGCAGTACTTC	-	TRBJ2-7	-	TRBV30
CASSVHRGQGDYGYTF	TGTGCCAGCAGCGTTCACCGCGGGCAGGGTGACTATGGCTACACCTTC	-	TRBJ1-2	-	TRBV9
CAWTDDNGIIDEQYF	TGTGCCTGGACTGACGACAACGGTATTATCGATGAGCAGTACTTC	-	TRBJ2-5	-	TRBV30
CASSLGPPRGTQYF	TGTGCCAGCAGCTTGGGCCCGCCAAGGGGGACCCAGTACTTC	-	TRBJ2-5	-	TRBV5-6
CASSEDSSGYGYTF	TGTGCCAGCAGCGAGGACAGCTCGGGCTATGGCTACACCTTC	-	TRBJ1-2	few	TRBV9
CSARDPAGGLDEQYF	TGCAGTGCTAGAGATCCGGCGGGAGGGCTTGACGAGCAGTACTTC	TRBD2	TRBJ2-7	few	TRBV20-1
CASSHDRERYPSTDTQYF	TGTGCCAGCAGCCACGACAGGGAACGGTACCCGAGCACAGATACGCAGTATTTT	-	TRBJ2-3	few	TRBV21-1
CASSVVGRARDTQYF	TGTGCCAGCAGCGTAGTCGGGAGGGCAAGGGATACGCAGTATTTT	TRBD2	TRBJ2-3	few	TRBV9
CACSQPGQAPYEQYF	TGTGCCTGCAGCCAGCCGGGACAGGCCCCCTACGAGCAGTACTTC	TRBD1	TRBJ2-7	once	TRBV4-2
CASSLVAEGNEQFF	TGTGCCAGCAGTTTAGTGGCAGAAGGCAATGAGCAGTTCTTC	-	TRBJ2-1	-	TRBV28
CASSLARTGVYGYTF	TGTGCCAGCAGTCTGGCGAGGACAGGGGTTTATGGCTACACCTTC	TRBD1	TRBJ1-2	few	TRBV7-2
CASSELAGLAGAHETQYF	TGTGCCAGCAGTGAACTGGCGGGTCTAGCGGGAGCTCATGAGACCCAGTACTTC	TRBD2	TRBJ2-5	few	TRBV25-1
CSARSWSRGGTDTQYF	TGCAGTGCTAGATCGTGGTCTAGAGGGGGTACAGATACGCAGTATTTT	-	TRBJ2-3	few	TRBV20-1
CASSLEGDTGGYYEQYF	TGTGCCAGCAGTTTAGAAGGGGACACGGGCGGGTACTACGAGCAGTACTTC	-	TRBJ2-7	-	TRBV12-3/TRBV12-4